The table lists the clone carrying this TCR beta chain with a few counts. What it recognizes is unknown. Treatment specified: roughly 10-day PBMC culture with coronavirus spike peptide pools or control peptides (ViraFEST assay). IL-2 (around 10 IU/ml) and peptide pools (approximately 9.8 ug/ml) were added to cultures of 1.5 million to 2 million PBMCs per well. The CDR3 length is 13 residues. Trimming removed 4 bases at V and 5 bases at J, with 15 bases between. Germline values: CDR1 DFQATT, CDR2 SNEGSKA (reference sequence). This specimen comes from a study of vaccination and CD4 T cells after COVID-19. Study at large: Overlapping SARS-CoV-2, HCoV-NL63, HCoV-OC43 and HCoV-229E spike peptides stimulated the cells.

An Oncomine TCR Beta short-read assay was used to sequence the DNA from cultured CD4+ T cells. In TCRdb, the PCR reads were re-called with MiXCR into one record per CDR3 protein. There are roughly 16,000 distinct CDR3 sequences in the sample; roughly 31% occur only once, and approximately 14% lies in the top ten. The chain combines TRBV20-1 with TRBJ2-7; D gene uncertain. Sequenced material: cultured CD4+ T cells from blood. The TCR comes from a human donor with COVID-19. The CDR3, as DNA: TGCAGTGCTACGAAGGGTATTTTGGACGAGCAGTACTTC. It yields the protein CSATKGILDEQYF.